These 24 T cell receptor beta chains share one sample of origin, sequenced in a study of OX40 agonist ivuxolimab in advanced cancers. Sequenced by immunoSEQ multiplex PCR; TCRdb stores in-frame clones only, minus some. In the table there are about 67,000 clones, 70% to 90% of which are singletons. The specimen was CD4+ or CD8+ T cells sorted from blood, collected in a trial of the OX40 agonist ivuxolimab. The receptors originated from an adult with an advanced solid tumor such as melanoma, head and neck, liver or kidney cancer.

The chain carries TRBV4-1 and TRBJ2-7, with a tentative D call TRBD2 (5 bases). The V end lost 0 bases, the J end lost 0 bases, and 12 bases lay between the germline ends. The CDR3 sequence is 16 residues long. The germline V gene encodes CDR1 MGHRA and CDR2 YSYEKL. Here the CDR3 reads CASSQEEAFSSYEQYF. CDR3 DNA sequence: TGCGCCAGCAGCCAAGAGGAGGCTTTCAGCTCCTACGAGCAGTACTTC.

CDR3 loop: CASSLFAGGTEAFF. The CDR3 DNA follows: TGTGCCAGCAGCTTGTTCGCAGGGGGTACTGAAGCTTTCTTT. V and J are TRBV5-6 and TRBJ1-1; 7 nucleotides line up with TRBD1. V shed 1 base and J 5 bases; nucleotides not matched to a gene: 5. CDR3 length equals 14 residues. Germline V CDR1 and CDR2: SGHDT, YYEEEE. The full variable domain, rest sourced from reference TRBV5-6 and TRBJ1-1, is DAGVTQSPTHLIKTRGQQVTLRCSPKSGHDTVSWYQQALGQGPQFIFQYYEEEERQRGNFPDRFSGHQFPNYSSELNVNALLLGDSALYLCASSLFAGGTEAFFGQGTRLTVV.

V is TRBV4-2 and J is TRBJ2-3; TRBD2 aligns across 11 bases. This CDR3 comprises 15 residues. The germline gives CDR1 LGHNA, CDR2 YNFKEQ. With V trimmed by 0 bases and J by 4 bases, 0 bases remained unmatched. The CDR3 DNA is TGTGCCAGCAGCCAAGAACTAGCGGGAGCAGATACGCAGTATTTT. Its protein product is CASSQELAGADTQYF.

The chain combines TRBV19 with TRBJ1-2; TRBD1 is a possible D gene (6 bases). V was clipped by 4 bases and J by 4 bases, with 10 bases between them. Germline CDR1 is LNHDA and CDR2 is SQIVND (reference sequence). This CDR3 has 13 residues. The CDR3 protein is CASSTGQLYGYTF. CDR3 sequence (DNA): TGTGCCAGTAGTACTGGACAGCTCTATGGCTACACCTTC.

The chain uses TRBV18 and TRBJ2-5, with 7 bases lining up with TRBD1. Germline CDR1 reads KGHSH; CDR2 reads LQKENI. This CDR3 contains 13 residues. V shed 3 bases, J shed 2 bases, and the junction held 0 bases outside the gene matches. The CDR3 spells CASSPGQQETQYF. CDR3 bases: TGTGCCAGCTCACCGGGACAGCAAGAGACCCAGTACTTC.

A remark on this clone: Additional DNA sequences in this sample encode the identical CDR3. The J gene is TRBJ1-4, the V gene TRBV5-4; 9 bases line up with TRBD1. CDR1 and CDR2 (germline): SGHNT, YYREEE (reference sequence). The CDR3 runs to 14 residues. V shed 0 bases, J shed 8 bases, and the junction held 2 bases outside the gene matches. As DNA, the CDR3 is TGTGCCAGCAGCTTGGGGGGGACAGGGGAAAAACTGTTTTTT. Amino acids: CASSLGGTGEKLFF.

The CDR3 nucleotides read TGTGCCAGCAGCTTAGGTGATAACACTGAAGCTTTCTTT. Its translation: CASSLGDNTEAFF. The rearrangement uses TRBV11-3 and TRBJ1-1; D gene unclear. The CDR3 is 13 residues long. Trimming removed 1 base at V and 2 bases at J, with 5 bases between. From germline, CDR1 is SGHNT and CDR2 YENEEA.

The chain combines TRBV2 with TRBJ1-1; D unresolved. Germline V gene lookup returns CDR1 SNHLY and CDR2 FYNNEI. CDR3 length equals 12 residues. V was cut by 7 bases and J by 4 bases, with 10 bases left in between. The CDR3 DNA reads as TGTGCCAGCAAAGGAGACGGCACTGAAGCTTTCTTT. Translating it yields CASKGDGTEAFF.

J is TRBJ1-5 and V is TRBV30; 7 bases map to TRBD1. The ends lost 0 bases at V and 5 bases at J; junction bases unmatched: 10. Germline-derived CDR1 and CDR2 are GTSNPN and SVGIG (reference sequence). The CDR3 consists of 16 residues. The CDR3 DNA reads as TGTGCCTGGAGTGTCTGGGACAGAGGCGTTGATCAGCCCCAGCATTTT. Translation gives CAWSVWDRGVDQPQHF.

The J gene is TRBJ2-7, the V gene TRBV28, with 9 bases lining up with TRBD1. The CDR3 is 14 residues long. Losses at the gene ends were 5 bases for V and 4 bases for J; bases not matched to a gene: 6. Germline V CDR1 and CDR2: MDHEN, SYDVKM. DNA for the CDR3: TGTGCCAGCAGTGGGGGACAGGGCGTTTACGAGCAGTACTTC. Translated, it gives CASSGGQGVYEQYF.

The rearrangement uses TRBV7-2 and TRBJ1-5; D perhaps matches TRBD1 (6 bases). The CDR3 covers 13 residues. Trimming removed 5 bases from V and 5 bases from J, with 10 bases in between. The V gene's germline CDR1 is SGHTA and CDR2 FQGNSA. Written as DNA, the CDR3 is TGTGCCAGCAGCCCAAACAGGGATCAGCCCCAGCATTTT. Protein product: CASSPNRDQPQHF.

The chain combines TRBV19 with TRBJ1-3; D unresolved. Looked up from germline, CDR1 is LNHDA and CDR2 is SQIVND (reference sequence). CDR3 length: 11 amino acids. The CDR3 nucleotides read TGTGCTACGACGGGGGGAAACACCATATATTTT. It encodes CATTGGNTIYF.

The chain combines TRBV28 with TRBJ1-2; D unclear. The V gene lost 3 bases and the J gene lost 14 bases, with 13 bases spanning the gap. The CDR3 is 11 amino acids. The germline V gene encodes CDR1 MDHEN and CDR2 SYDVKM. The DNA of the CDR3 is TGTGCCAGCAGTTTTCAAACGGCGTATACCTTC. Its translation is CASSFQTAYTF.

The J gene is TRBJ1-3, the V gene TRBV10-2; 7 bases map to TRBD1. The CDR3 sequence is 14 residues long. Germline V gene lookup returns CDR1 WSHSY and CDR2 SAAADI. The J segment lost 2 bases and the V segment lost 6 bases, leaving 4 bases of the junction unmatched. The CDR3, as DNA: TGCGCCAGCAGATTGGACAGGACTGGAAACACCATATATTTT. Residues: CASRLDRTGNTIYF.

The genes are TRBV28 and TRBJ2-5; tentatively, D is TRBD1 or TRBD2 (6 bases each). V was pared by 7 bases and J by 2 bases, with 17 bases between. The CDR3 is 15 amino acids. Germline CDR1 reads MDHEN; CDR2 reads SYDVKM. This CDR3 is CASTPLRGRQETQYF. For the CDR3, the DNA is TGTGCCAGCACCCCCCTTCGGGGGCGACAAGAGACCCAGTACTTC.

The rearrangement uses TRBV18 and TRBJ2-4; 9 positions match TRBD1. Germline CDR1 reads KGHSH; CDR2 reads LQKENI. The CDR3 runs to 14 residues. The V gene end was trimmed by 5 bases and the J gene end by 8 bases; junction bases not matched to a gene: 7. The CDR3 region is CASSLGTGMDIQYF. For the CDR3, the DNA is TGTGCCAGCTCATTAGGGACAGGGATGGACATTCAGTACTTC.

This sequence joins TRBV7-6 and TRBJ2-3; 11 positions match TRBD2. The CDR3 runs to 17 residues. V shed 2 bases and J 5 bases; nucleotides not matched to a gene: 9. Germline V CDR1 and CDR2: SGHVS, FNYEAQ. The CDR3 is CASSLTASGGSVDTQYF. CDR3 sequence (DNA): TGTGCCAGCAGCTTAACAGCTAGCGGGGGGTCCGTAGATACGCAGTATTTT.

This chain uses TRBV28 with TRBJ1-2; TRBD1 matches 7 bases. The CDR3 is 14 amino acids. The germline gives CDR1 MDHEN, CDR2 SYDVKM. After removal of 7 bases from V and 6 bases from J, the junction contained 11 bases not matched to a gene. CDR3 loop: CASTLTYRGDGYTF. CDR3 nucleotide sequence: TGTGCCAGCACCCTTACCTACAGGGGTGATGGCTACACCTTC.

Judged by abundance, this clone is medium-sized. This chain uses TRBV7-8 with TRBJ1-3; the D gene is possibly TRBD1 (5 bases). The germline CDR1 and CDR2 sequences are SGHVS and FQNEAQ. The CDR3 runs to 13 residues. V was pared by 6 bases and J by 3 bases, with 9 bases between. The CDR3 nucleotides are TGTGCCAGCAGACAGGACTTTGGAAACACCATATATTTT. Protein sequence: CASRQDFGNTIYF.

The CDR3 sequence is CASKEPRSSTDTQYF. The CDR3 DNA follows: TGTGCCAGCAAAGAGCCGCGCTCTAGCACAGATACGCAGTATTTT. The chain recombines TRBV28 with TRBJ2-3; D is uncertain. Trimming pared 7 bases from V and 0 bases from J, leaving 14 bases between. CDR1 and CDR2 from the germline V gene are MDHEN and SYDVKM. The CDR3 spans 15 residues.

The genes are TRBV7-9 and TRBJ1-4, with a tentative D call TRBD1 (5 bases). The CDR3 is 14 residues long. V was clipped by 1 base and J by 3 bases, with 6 bases between them. Germline V gene data show CDR1 as SEHNR and CDR2 as FQNEAQ (reference sequence). The CDR3 DNA reads as TGTGCCAGCAGCTTAGTAGGGGCTAATGAAAAACTGTTTTTT. This translates into CASSLVGANEKLFF.

The chain uses TRBV5-1 and TRBJ2-5; 11 bases map to TRBD2. CDR3 length: 16 residues. Germline V gene lookup returns CDR1 SGHRS and CDR2 YFSETQ. Trimming cost V 2 bases and J 2 bases; bases outside gene matches: 5. The DNA of the CDR3 is TGCGCCAGCAGCTTATTGGGACTAGCGGAACAAGAGACCCAGTACTTC. Residues: CASSLLGLAEQETQYF.

The J gene is TRBJ2-1, the V gene TRBV4-3; 10 positions match TRBD2. After removal of 0 bases from V and 8 bases from J, the junction contained 13 bases not matched to a gene. Germline assignment: CDR1 LGHNA and CDR2 YSLEER. The CDR3 totals 18 residues. CDR3 sequence: CASSQDIQWSGGAHEQFF. CDR3 coding DNA: TGCGCCAGCAGCCAAGATATCCAGTGGAGCGGGGGGGCGCATGAGCAGTTCTTC.

V is TRBV5-1 and J is TRBJ2-1; D may match TRBD1 or TRBD2 (5 bases each). Germline V gene sequence: CDR1 SGHRS, CDR2 YFSETQ. The CDR3 runs to 14 residues. V was shortened by 4 bases and J by 7 bases, with 15 bases between the two germline ends. CDR3 nucleotide sequence: TGCGCCAGCAGCGACGGGACCCCCGAGAATGAGCAGTTCTTC. Its protein is CASSDGTPENEQFF.